This is a list of T cell receptor beta chains from one sample in a study of Ad26.COV2.S vaccination and SARS-CoV-2 variants. Libraries were prepared by immunoSEQ multiplex PCR; TCRdb keeps only in-frame clonotypes and omits some of them. Among approximately 460,000 clones listed, nearly 90% were seen once. Sequencing used peripheral blood, obtained in a trial of Ad26.COV2.S vaccine versus placebo. These receptors were obtained from a person between 18 and 60 years old who received the Ad26.COV2.S COVID-19 vaccine or a placebo. CDR3s include the opening cysteine and the closing phenylalanine or tryptophan. A D gene is named only where the DNA matches it firmly. The size entry is marked missing in some rows and otherwise reads once, few, many or a size class.

D gene	clone size	J gene	V gene	CDR3 DNA	CDR3 protein
NA	NA	TRBJ2-1	TRBV14	TGTGCCAGCAGCCAAGATACAGTTTCCAATGAGCAGTTCTTC	CASSQDTVSNEQFF
NA	once	TRBJ2-1	TRBV5-1	TGCGCCAGCAGCGAGGTCGACTCTGAGCAGTTCTTC	CASSEVDSEQFF
TRBD1	NA	TRBJ2-1	TRBV9	TGTGCCAGCAGCCCTAAGGACAGGTTTAATGAGCAGTTCTTC	CASSPKDRFNEQFF
NA	NA	TRBJ2-3	TRBV3-1/TRBV3-2	TGTGCCAGCAGCCCAAGCTATGGAGGAGGGACGCAGTATTTT	CASSPSYGGGTQYF
NA	NA	TRBJ1-2	TRBV6-5	TGTGCCAGCAGTTACGGGACGGAGGGGATAGTTGGCTACACCTTC	CASSYGTEGIVGYTF
NA	NA	TRBJ1-4	TRBV29-1	TGCAGCGCCCAGACAGGACCTAATGAAAAACTGTTTTTT	CSAQTGPNEKLFF
TRBD1	few	TRBJ1-1	TRBV18	TGTGCCAGCTCACCGACAGGGGGGAACACTGAAGCTTTCTTT	CASSPTGGNTEAFF
NA	NA	TRBJ2-5	TRBV9	TGTGCCAGCAGGGACTCCTTGGCAGGGACCCAGTACTTC	CASRDSLAGTQYF
TRBD1	NA	TRBJ1-5	TRBV3-1/TRBV3-2	TGTGCCAGCAGCCAAGGGACAGGGGGCAATCAGCCCCAGCATTTT	CASSQGTGGNQPQHF
NA	NA	TRBJ2-2	TRBV19	TGTGCCAGTAGTAGAAGGTGGTGGAACACCGGGGAGCTGTTTTTT	CASSRRWWNTGELFF
NA	NA	TRBJ2-1	TRBV7-9	TGTGCCAGCAGCCAACAGGGTCCTGAGCAGTTCTTC	CASSQQGPEQFF
NA	NA	TRBJ2-1	TRBV3-1/TRBV3-2	TGTGCCAGCAGCCCTCTCCGGGACGGAGCCTACAATGAGCAGTTCTTC	CASSPLRDGAYNEQFF
TRBD2	NA	TRBJ2-1	TRBV24-1	TGTGCCACCAGTGATTCGGGCAGCGGGAGAACCGGTGAGCAGTTCTTC	CATSDSGSGRTGEQFF
TRBD2	NA	TRBJ2-2	TRBV5-1	TGCGCCAGCAGATTCCCGGGGCTAGCGGCGAACACCGGGGAGCTGTTTTTT	CASRFPGLAANTGELFF
NA	NA	TRBJ1-1	TRBV4-1	TGCGCCAGCAGCCAAGTATGGACGGAGGAAGCTTTCTTT	CASSQVWTEEAFF